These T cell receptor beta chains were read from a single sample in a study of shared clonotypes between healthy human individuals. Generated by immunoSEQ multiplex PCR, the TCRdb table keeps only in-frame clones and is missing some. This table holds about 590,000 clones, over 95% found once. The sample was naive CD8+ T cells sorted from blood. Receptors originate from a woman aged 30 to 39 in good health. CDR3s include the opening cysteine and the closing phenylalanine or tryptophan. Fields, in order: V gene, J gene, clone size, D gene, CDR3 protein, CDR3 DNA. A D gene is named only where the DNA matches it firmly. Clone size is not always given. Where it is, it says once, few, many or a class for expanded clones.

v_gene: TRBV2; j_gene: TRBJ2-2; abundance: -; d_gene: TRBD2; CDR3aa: CASSEGGTGELFF; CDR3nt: TGTGCCAGCAGTGAGGGGGGGACCGGGGAGCTGTTTTTT
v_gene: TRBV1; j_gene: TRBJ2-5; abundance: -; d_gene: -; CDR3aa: CTSSQRLAGVCQETQYF; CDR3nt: TGCACCAGCAGCCAAAGACTAGCGGGAGTATGCCAAGAGACCCAGTACTTC
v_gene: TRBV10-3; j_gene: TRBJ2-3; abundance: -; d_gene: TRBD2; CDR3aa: CAISDWTSGTTDTQYF; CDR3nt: TGTGCCATCAGTGACTGGACTAGCGGGACCACAGATACGCAGTATTTT
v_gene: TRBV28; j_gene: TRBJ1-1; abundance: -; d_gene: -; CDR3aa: CASRGRISEAFF; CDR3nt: TGTGCCAGCAGGGGGCGAATATCTGAAGCTTTCTTT
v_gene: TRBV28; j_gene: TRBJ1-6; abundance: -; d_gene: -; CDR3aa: CASTTDRSSYNSPLHF; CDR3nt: TGTGCCAGCACCACGGACAGAAGCTCCTATAATTCACCCCTCCACTTT
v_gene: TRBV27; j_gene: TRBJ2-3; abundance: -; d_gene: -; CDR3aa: CASTSHSYTDTQYF; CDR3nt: TGTGCCAGCACTTCCCACTCATACACAGATACGCAGTATTTT
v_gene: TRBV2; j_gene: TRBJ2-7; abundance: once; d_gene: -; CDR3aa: CASSEVGQINYEQYF; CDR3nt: TGTGCCAGCAGTGAAGTAGGACAGATTAACTACGAGCAGTACTTC
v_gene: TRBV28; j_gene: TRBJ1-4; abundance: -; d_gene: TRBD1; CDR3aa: CASSFSGTGGGGAPNEKLFF; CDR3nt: TGTGCCAGCAGTTTTTCCGGGACAGGGGGCGGTGGGGCCCCTAATGAAAAACTGTTTTTT
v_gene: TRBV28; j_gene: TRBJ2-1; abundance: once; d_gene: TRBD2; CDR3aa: CATRTSGRYLDEQFF; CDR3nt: TGTGCCACCCGGACTAGCGGGAGATATTTGGATGAGCAGTTCTTC
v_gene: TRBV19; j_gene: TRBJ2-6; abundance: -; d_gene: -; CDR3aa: CASSIYAGTGANVLTF; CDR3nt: TGTGCCAGTAGTATATATGCCGGTACTGGGGCCAACGTCCTGACTTTC
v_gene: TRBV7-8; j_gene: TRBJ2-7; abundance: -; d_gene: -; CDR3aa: CASSPGRLPGEQYF; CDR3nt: TGTGCCAGCAGCCCCGGGAGACTCCCGGGCGAGCAGTACTTC
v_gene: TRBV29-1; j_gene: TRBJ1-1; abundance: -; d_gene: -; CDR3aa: CSVDAATGNTEAFF; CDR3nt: TGCAGCGTTGACGCGGCGACAGGGAACACTGAAGCTTTCTTT
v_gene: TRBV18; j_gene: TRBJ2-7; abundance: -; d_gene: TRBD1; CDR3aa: CASSPTSDRGLLDEQYF; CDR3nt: TGTGCCAGCTCACCAACCTCGGACAGGGGGCTTCTCGACGAGCAGTACTTC
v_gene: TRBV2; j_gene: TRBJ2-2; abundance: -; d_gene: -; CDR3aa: CASRGESATGELFF; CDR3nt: TGTGCCAGCAGGGGCGAAAGTGCCACCGGGGAGCTGTTTTTT
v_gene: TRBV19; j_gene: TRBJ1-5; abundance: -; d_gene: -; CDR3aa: CASSMEPGSNQPQHF; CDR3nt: TGTGCCAGTAGTATGGAACCAGGTAGCAATCAGCCCCAGCATTTT
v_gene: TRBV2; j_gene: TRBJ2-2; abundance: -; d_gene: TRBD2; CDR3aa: CASLAGGNTGELFF; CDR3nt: TGTGCCAGCCTAGCGGGAGGGAACACCGGGGAGCTGTTTTTT
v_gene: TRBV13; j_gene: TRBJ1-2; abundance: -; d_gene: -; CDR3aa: CASSSLNKDHSFYGYTF; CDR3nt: TGTGCCAGCAGCTCGTTAAACAAGGACCATTCCTTCTATGGCTACACCTTC
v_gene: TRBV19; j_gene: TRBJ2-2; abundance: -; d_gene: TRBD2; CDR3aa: CASSVEGLNTGELFF; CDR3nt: TGTGCCAGTAGTGTGGAGGGACTAAACACCGGGGAGCTGTTTTTT
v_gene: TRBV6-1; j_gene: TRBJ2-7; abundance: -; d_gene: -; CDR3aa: CASSYPSYEQYF; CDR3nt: TGTGCCAGCAGCTACCCATCCTACGAGCAGTACTTC
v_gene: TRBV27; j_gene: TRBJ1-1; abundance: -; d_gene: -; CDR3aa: CASSLGPAGTEAFF; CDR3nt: TGTGCCAGCAGTTTAGGACCCGCGGGGACTGAAGCTTTCTTT
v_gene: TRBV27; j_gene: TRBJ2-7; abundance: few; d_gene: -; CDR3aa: CASSSTATDGSYEQYF; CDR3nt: TGTGCCAGCAGTTCGACAGCTACCGACGGCTCCTACGAGCAGTACTTC
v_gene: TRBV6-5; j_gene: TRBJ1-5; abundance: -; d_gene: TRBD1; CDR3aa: CASSYEGAGQPQHF; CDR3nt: TGTGCCAGCAGTTATGAGGGGGCAGGACAGCCCCAGCATTTT
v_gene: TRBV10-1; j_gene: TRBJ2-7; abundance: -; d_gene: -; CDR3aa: CASSSGDSYEQYF; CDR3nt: TGCGCCAGCAGTAGCGGAGACTCCTACGAGCAGTACTTC
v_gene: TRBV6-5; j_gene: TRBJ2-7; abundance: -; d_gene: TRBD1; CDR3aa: CASSYSGTVSYEQYF; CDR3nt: TGTGCCAGCAGTTACTCTGGGACAGTTTCCTACGAGCAGTACTTC
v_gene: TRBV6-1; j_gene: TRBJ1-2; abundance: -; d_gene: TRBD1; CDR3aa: CASSEAPGGDYGYTF; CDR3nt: TGTGCCAGCAGTGAAGCGCCAGGGGGCGACTATGGCTACACCTTC
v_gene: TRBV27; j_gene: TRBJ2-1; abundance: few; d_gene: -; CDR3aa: CASSPLDGINEQFF; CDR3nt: TGTGCCAGCAGTCCACTGGACGGTATCAATGAGCAGTTCTTC
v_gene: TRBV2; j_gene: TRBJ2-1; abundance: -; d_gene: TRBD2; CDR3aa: CASSELAGVFNEQFF; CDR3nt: TGTGCCAGCAGTGAACTAGCGGGAGTATTCAATGAGCAGTTCTTC
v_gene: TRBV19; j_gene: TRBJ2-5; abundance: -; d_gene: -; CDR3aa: CASSMVDSQMGTQYF; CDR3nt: TGTGCCAGTAGTATGGTTGACTCTCAAATGGGGACCCAGTACTTC
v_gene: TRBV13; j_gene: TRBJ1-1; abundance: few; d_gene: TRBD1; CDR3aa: CASSLGQGFTEAFF; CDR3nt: TGTGCCAGCAGCTTGGGACAGGGATTCACTGAAGCTTTCTTT
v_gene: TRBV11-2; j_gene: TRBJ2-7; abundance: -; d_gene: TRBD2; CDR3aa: CASSPGLGFYEQYF; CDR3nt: TGTGCCAGCAGCCCGGGACTAGGGTTCTACGAGCAGTACTTC
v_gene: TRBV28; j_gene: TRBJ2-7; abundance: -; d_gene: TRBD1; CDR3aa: CASSQPRQGSGYEQYF; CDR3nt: TGTGCCAGCAGCCAACCACGACAGGGTTCAGGTTACGAGCAGTACTTC
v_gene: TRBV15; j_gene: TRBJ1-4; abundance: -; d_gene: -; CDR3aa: CATSSEEEKLFF; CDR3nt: TGTGCCACCAGCAGTGAAGAGGAAAAACTGTTTTTT
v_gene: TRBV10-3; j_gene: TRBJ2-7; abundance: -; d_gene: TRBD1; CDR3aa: CAISESAGQGYYEQYF; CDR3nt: TGTGCCATCAGTGAGTCCGCGGGACAGGGCTACTACGAGCAGTACTTC
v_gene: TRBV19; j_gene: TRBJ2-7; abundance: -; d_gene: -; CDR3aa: CASSIRDGYEQYF; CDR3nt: TGTGCCAGTAGTATCAGGGACGGCTACGAGCAGTACTTC
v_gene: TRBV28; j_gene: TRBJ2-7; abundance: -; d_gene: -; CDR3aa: CASSLMSGFSYEQYF; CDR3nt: TGTGCCAGCAGTTTAATGTCAGGGTTCTCCTACGAGCAGTACTTC
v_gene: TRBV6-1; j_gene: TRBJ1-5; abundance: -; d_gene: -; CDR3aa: CASSEQGLGRPQHF; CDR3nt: TGTGCCAGCAGTGAGCAGGGGTTGGGGCGGCCCCAGCATTTT
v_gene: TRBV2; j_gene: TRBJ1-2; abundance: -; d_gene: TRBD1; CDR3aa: CASSGTGGGYGYTF; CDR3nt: TGTGCCAGCAGTGGGACAGGGGGCGGGTATGGCTACACCTTC
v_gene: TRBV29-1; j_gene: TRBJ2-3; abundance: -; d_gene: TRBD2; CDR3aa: CSVEAGARTDTQYF; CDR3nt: TGCAGCGTGGAAGCGGGAGCTCGGACAGATACGCAGTATTTT
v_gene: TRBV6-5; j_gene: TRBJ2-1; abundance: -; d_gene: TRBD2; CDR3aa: CASRPGTSGSNEQFF; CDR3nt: TGTGCCAGCAGACCCGGGACTAGCGGGAGTAATGAGCAGTTCTTC
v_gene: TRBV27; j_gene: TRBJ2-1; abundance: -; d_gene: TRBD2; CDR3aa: CASSPPGGLIVFF; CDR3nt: TGTGCCAGCAGCCCTCCGGGAGGGCTTATAGTGTTCTTC
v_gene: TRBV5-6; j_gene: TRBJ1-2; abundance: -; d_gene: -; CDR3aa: CASSLRLPLYGYTF; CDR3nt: TGTGCCAGCAGCTTGAGGCTACCCCTCTATGGCTACACCTTC
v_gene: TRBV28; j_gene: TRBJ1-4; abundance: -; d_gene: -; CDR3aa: CASSFFGADNEKLFF; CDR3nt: TGTGCCAGCAGTTTCTTCGGGGCGGATAATGAAAAACTGTTTTTT
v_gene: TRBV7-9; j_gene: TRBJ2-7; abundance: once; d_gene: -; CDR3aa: CASSPPGLPDEQYF; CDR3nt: TGTGCCAGCAGCCCCCCGGGCCTCCCGGACGAGCAGTACTTC
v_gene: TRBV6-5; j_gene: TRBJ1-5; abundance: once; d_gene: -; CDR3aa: CASSLVGGQPQHF; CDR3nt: TGTGCCAGCAGCCTCGTTGGGGGTCAGCCCCAGCATTTT
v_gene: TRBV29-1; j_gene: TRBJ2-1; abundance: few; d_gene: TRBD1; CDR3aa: CSVEPGQGNYNEQFF; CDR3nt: TGCAGCGTTGAACCGGGACAGGGGAACTACAATGAGCAGTTCTTC
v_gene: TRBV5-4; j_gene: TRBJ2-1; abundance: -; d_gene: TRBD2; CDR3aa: CASSLGREGYNEQFF; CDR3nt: TGTGCCAGCAGCTTGGGTCGGGAGGGTTACAATGAGCAGTTCTTC
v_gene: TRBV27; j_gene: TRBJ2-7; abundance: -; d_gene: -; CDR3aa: CASKPTGGLLYEQYF; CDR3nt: TGTGCCAGCAAACCAACCGGGGGGCTGCTTTACGAGCAGTACTTC
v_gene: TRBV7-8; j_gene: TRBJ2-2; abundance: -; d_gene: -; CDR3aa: CASSFRGRNTGELFF; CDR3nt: TGTGCCAGCAGCTTTCGGGGGCGGAACACCGGGGAGCTGTTTTTT
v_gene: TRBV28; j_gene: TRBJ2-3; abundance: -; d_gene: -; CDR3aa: CASSFVENPTQYF; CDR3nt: TGTGCCAGCAGTTTCGTAGAGAACCCTACGCAGTATTTT
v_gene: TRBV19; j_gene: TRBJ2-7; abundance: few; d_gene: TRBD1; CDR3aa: CASTPGQGYYEQYF; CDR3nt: TGTGCCAGTACGCCGGGACAGGGGTACTACGAGCAGTACTTC
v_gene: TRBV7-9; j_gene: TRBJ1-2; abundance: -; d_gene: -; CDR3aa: CASSLGRTDHYGYTF; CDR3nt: TGTGCCAGCAGCTTAGGGAGGACAGACCACTATGGCTACACCTTC
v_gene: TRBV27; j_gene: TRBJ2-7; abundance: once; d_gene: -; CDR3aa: CASSTPAGGEQYF; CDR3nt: TGTGCCAGCAGTACGCCGGCTGGGGGGGAGCAGTACTTC